The 26 T cell receptor beta chains in this list originate from one sample, sequenced in a study of T cell responses to AZD1222 COVID-19 vaccine. TCRdb keeps only in-frame clones here, not all; method: immunoSEQ multiplex PCR. The sample includes some 130,000 clones, around 90% of them seen just once. Sequencing used peripheral blood, obtained 28 days after the second AZD1222 dose. The origin of the receptors is an adult who received the AZD1222 COVID-19 vaccine.

V and J are TRBV5-4 and TRBJ2-2, with 9 bases lining up with TRBD2. Germline CDR1 and CDR2: SGHNT and YYREEE (reference sequence). This CDR3 region has 16 residues. The trim removed 3 bases at V and 6 bases at J, leaving 9 bases unmatched. DNA of the CDR3: TGTGCCAGCAGCTCGTGGACTAGCGAGGTTTCCGGGGAGCTGTTTTTT. This encodes CASSSWTSEVSGELFF.

This clone was counted a few times. The V and J genes are TRBV12-5 and TRBJ2-5; no firm D call. The V gene lost 5 bases and the J gene lost 4 bases, with 14 bases spanning the gap. This CDR3 is 14 amino acids long. In germline, CDR1 is LGHNT, CDR2 FRNRAP. CDR3 sequence (DNA): TGTGCTAGTGGTCCCGGGTCGGTAGGAGAGACCCAGTACTTC. It translates to CASGPGSVGETQYF.

The V call is TRBV7-9, the J call TRBJ1-6; no definite D call. V was shortened by 5 bases and J by 6 bases, with 11 bases between the two germline ends. The CDR3 covers 14 residues. CDR1 is SEHNR and CDR2 is FQNEAQ in the germline V gene (reference sequence). The CDR3 DNA reads as TGTGCCAGCAGCCGCGACACGGGTAATTCACCCCTCCACTTT. Encoded protein: CASSRDTGNSPLHF.

The chain couples TRBV5-1 to TRBJ1-4; the D gene is possibly TRBD1 (6 bases). V was pared by 4 bases and J by 7 bases, with 14 bases between. CDR1 and CDR2 from the germline V gene are SGHRS and YFSETQ. This CDR3 region has 14 residues. The CDR3 loop reads CASSRTAEGEKLFF. The DNA for the CDR3 is TGCGCCAGCAGCCGGACAGCGGAGGGTGAAAAACTGTTTTTT.

The rearrangement joins TRBV15 to TRBJ1-1; D remains unclear. The germline V gene has CDR1 LNHNV and CDR2 YYDKDF (reference sequence). Trimming stripped 5 bases from V and 0 bases from J, with 13 bases between. This CDR3 spans 15 amino acids. The CDR3 here is CATSLGRTVNTEAFF. CDR3 DNA: TGTGCCACCAGCTTAGGACGGACGGTGAACACTGAAGCTTTCTTT.

This chain connects TRBV18 to TRBJ1-1, with 10 bases fitting TRBD1. CDR3 length equals 16 residues. Germline values: CDR1 KGHSH, CDR2 LQKENI. The V segment lost 2 bases and the J segment 4 bases; nucleotides outside the gene matches: 7. The CDR3 coding sequence is TGTGCCAGCTCACCATATGTAGGGACAGGGGCCACTGAAGCTTTCTTT. Its protein product is CASSPYVGTGATEAFF. Filled out from reference TRBV18 and TRBJ1-1, the complete variable domain reads NAGVMQNPRHLVRRRGQEARLRCSPMKGHSHVYWYRQLPEEGLKFMVYLQKENIIDESGMPKERFSAEFPKEGPSILRIQQVVRGDSAAYFCASSPYVGTGATEAFFGQGTRLTVV.

This rearrangement joins TRBV9 to TRBJ1-5, with D possibly matching TRBD1 (6 bases). Trimming shortened V by 3 bases and J by 6 bases, and 16 bases separated the two germline ends. CDR3 length: 15 amino acids. Germline V gene lookup returns CDR1 SGDLS and CDR2 YYNGEE. DNA of the CDR3: TGTGCCAGCAGCGGCAGCAAAGAGGGGGGTCAGCCCCAGCATTTT. This gives the protein CASSGSKEGGQPQHF. Full variable domain (missing parts from reference TRBV9 and TRBJ1-5): DSGVTQTPKHLITATGQRVTLRCSPRSGDLSVYWYQQSLDQGLQFLIQYYNGEERAKGNILERFSAQQFPDLHSELNLSSLELGDSALYFCASSGSKEGGQPQHFGDGTRLSIL.

The rearrangement links TRBV5-5 to TRBJ1-3; no clear D gene. Germline loops: CDR1 SGHKS, CDR2 YYEKEE (reference sequence). The CDR3 loop spans 12 amino acids. Trimming took 5 bases from V and 3 from J, leaving 6 bases between them. DNA for the CDR3: TGTGCCAGCAGGCTAGATGGAAACACCATATATTTT. Amino acid sequence: CASRLDGNTIYF. Filled out from reference TRBV5-5 and TRBJ1-3, the complete variable domain reads DAGVTQSPTHLIKTRGQQVTLRCSPISGHKSVSWYQQVLGQGPQFIFQYYEKEERGRGNFPDRFSARQFPNYSSELNVNALLLGDSALYLCASRLDGNTIYFGEGSWLTVV.

The V gene is TRBV6-5, the J gene TRBJ1-5, with a possible D match to TRBD1 (5 bases). Germline CDR1 is MNHEY and CDR2 is SVGAGI. This CDR3 is built from 14 residues. V dropped 5 bases and J dropped 2 bases, with 10 bases sitting between them. The CDR3 is CASSRRGRNQPQHF. For the CDR3, the DNA is TGTGCCAGCAGTCGAAGGGGACGCAATCAGCCCCAGCATTTT.

The rearrangement uses TRBV3-1 (or the pseudogene TRBV3-2) and TRBJ2-1; unclear D gene. The CDR3 consists of 16 residues. Trimming shortened V by 0 bases and J by 2 bases, and 11 bases separated the two germline ends. Germline V gene data show CDR1 as LGHDT and CDR2 as YNNKEL (reference sequence). CDR3 region: CASSQDSPRTYNEQFF. CDR3 nucleotide sequence: TGTGCCAGCAGCCAAGATTCCCCGAGGACCTACAATGAGCAGTTCTTC.

This clone has a handful of counts. The chain uses TRBV7-9 and TRBJ2-1; D is possibly TRBD1 (6 bases). Trimming took 8 bases from V and 7 from J, leaving 21 bases between them. The CDR3 runs to 15 residues. Per germline, CDR1 SEHNR and CDR2 FQNEAQ (reference sequence). The CDR3 nucleotides are TGTGCCAGCGCTATCTGGGACACAAGTAGGAATGAGCAGTTCTTC. Protein sequence: CASAIWDTSRNEQFF.

This chain uses TRBV30 with TRBJ1-2, with D unclear. The V end lost 2 bases, the J end lost 7 bases, and 11 bases lay between the germline ends. This CDR3 has 12 amino acids. Germline CDR1 and CDR2: GTSNPN and SVGIG (reference sequence). CDR3 residues: CAWSKLVSGYTF. The DNA for the CDR3 is TGTGCCTGGAGTAAGTTGGTTAGTGGCTACACCTTC.

The chain combines TRBV5-1 with TRBJ1-2, with TRBD1 identical over 7 bases. Germline-derived CDR1 and CDR2 are SGHRS and YFSETQ. Trimming cost V 0 bases and J 7 bases; bases outside gene matches: 9. The CDR3 contains 15 residues. The CDR3 sequence: CASSLAQGGLRGYTF. In DNA form, the CDR3 reads TGCGCCAGCAGCTTGGCTCAGGGGGGGTTACGTGGCTACACCTTC.

The genes are TRBV10-3 and TRBJ2-7, with 8 bases matching TRBD1. The V and J ends lost 6 bases and 2 bases, in that order; junction bases with no gene match: 3. The germline V gene encodes CDR1 ENHRY and CDR2 SYGVKD. The CDR3 loop spans 13 amino acids. DNA of the CDR3: TGTGCCATCAGACAGACAGGGGCCTACGAGCAGTACTTC. Its translation is CAIRQTGAYEQYF.

V usage is TRBV19 and J usage is TRBJ1-5; tentatively, D is TRBD1 (6 bases). Trimming took 9 bases from V and 6 from J, leaving 18 bases between them. The CDR3 has 14 residues. Per germline, CDR1 LNHDA and CDR2 SQIVND (reference sequence). Here the CDR3 DNA reads TGTGCCAGCAAAGGCGGCAGGGGTGGTCAGCCCCAGCATTTT. Its translation is CASKGGRGGQPQHF. Looking up the rest from reference TRBV19 and TRBJ1-5 gives the full variable domain: DGGITQSPKYLFRKEGQNVTLSCEQNLNHDAMYWYRQDPGQGLRLIYYSQIVNDFQKGDIAEGYSVSREKKESFPLTVTSAQKNPTAFYLCASKGGRGGQPQHFGDGTRLSIL.

The V and J genes are TRBV15 and TRBJ1-2; TRBD1 is a possible D gene (6 bases). There are 13 residues in the CDR3. Germline CDR1 reads LNHNV; CDR2 reads YYDKDF (reference sequence). With 5 bases removed from V and 4 bases from J, the gap between germline ends came to 11 bases. The CDR3 loop is CATSPDRFYGYTF. CDR3 bases: TGTGCCACCAGCCCCGACAGGTTCTATGGCTACACCTTC. Filled out from reference TRBV15 and TRBJ1-2, the complete variable domain reads DAMVIQNPRYQVTQFGKPVTLSCSQTLNHNVMYWYQQKSSQAPKLLFHYYDKDFNNEADTPDNFQSRRPNTSFCFLDIRSPGLGDTAMYLCATSPDRFYGYTFGSGTRLTVV.

The chain employs TRBV19 and TRBJ2-1, with 12 bases aligning to TRBD2. This CDR3 is built from 16 residues. Per germline, CDR1 LNHDA and CDR2 SQIVND (reference sequence). V lost 2 bases and J lost 10; bases outside the gene matches: 9. The CDR3 reads CASSILLAGGPSEQFF. CDR3 in DNA: TGTGCCAGTAGTATACTCCTAGCGGGAGGGCCTTCCGAGCAGTTCTTC.

V is TRBV9 and J is TRBJ2-7, with D perhaps TRBD2 (5 bases). CDR1 is SGDLS, CDR2 YYNGEE, per germline. V was pared by 0 bases and J by 7 bases, with 14 bases between. This CDR3 is built from 14 residues. CDR3 residues: CASSVGQASREQYF. CDR3 DNA: TGTGCCAGCAGCGTAGGTCAGGCTAGCCGAGAGCAGTACTTC.

The rearrangement joins TRBV5-5 to TRBJ2-2; weak D call: TRBD2 (5 bases). There are 14 residues in the CDR3. V lost 5 bases and J 4 bases, leaving 12 bases between the germline ends. Germline V gene data show CDR1 as SGHKS and CDR2 as YYEKEE (reference sequence). The CDR3 region has the DNA TGTGCCAGCAGGCCGATGGAGGTCACCGGGGAGCTGTTTTTT. Translated, it gives CASRPMEVTGELFF.

The chain uses TRBV9 and TRBJ1-6; possible D gene TRBD1, 6 bases. The CDR3 consists of 14 residues. Trimming left V 3 bases short and J 13 bases short, with 17 bases between. CDR1 and CDR2 from the germline V gene are SGDLS and YYNGEE. This CDR3 is CASSGGGQREPLHF. DNA of the CDR3: TGTGCCAGCAGCGGAGGGGGACAAAGGGAGCCCCTCCACTTT.

The chain is built from TRBV5-1 and TRBJ2-3; D gene unclear. The V and J ends lost 6 bases and 5 bases respectively, with 16 bases between them. The CDR3 loop spans 14 amino acids. The germline V gene encodes CDR1 SGHRS and CDR2 YFSETQ. In DNA form, the CDR3 reads TGCGCCAGCATAATACCCACGGTTCGAGATACGCAGTATTTT. Translated: CASIIPTVRDTQYF.

The chain uses TRBV3-1 (or the pseudogene TRBV3-2) and TRBJ2-3; TRBD2 matches at 13 bases. Germline V lookup: CDR1 LGHDT, CDR2 YNNKEL (reference sequence). The CDR3 length is 16 residues. With 4 bases clipped from V and 4 bases from J, the junction kept 5 bases outside the gene matches. The CDR3 bases are TGTGCCAGCAGCCCAGGACTAGCGGGAGAAGCAGATACGCAGTATTTT. Translation gives CASSPGLAGEADTQYF.

This clone has just one count. The chain has TRBV12-5 and TRBJ2-2, with TRBD1 matching 9 bases. V lost 5 bases to trimming and J lost 5 bases; unmatched junction nucleotides: 9. The CDR3 totals 16 residues. Germline V lookup: CDR1 LGHNT, CDR2 FRNRAP. CDR3 loop: CASGPPDRGETGELFF. The CDR3 DNA is TGTGCTAGTGGTCCCCCGGACAGGGGAGAAACCGGGGAGCTGTTTTTT.

This clone was seen only once. This chain joins TRBV3-1 (or the pseudogene TRBV3-2) and TRBJ1-4; the D gene is possibly TRBD1 (5 bases). The CDR3 has 14 residues. The germline V and J ends were trimmed by 4 bases and 8 bases, with 14 bases remaining between them. Germline assignment: CDR1 LGHDT and CDR2 YNNKEL (reference sequence). Here the CDR3 reads CASSLQGGEEKLFF. DNA of the CDR3: TGTGCCAGCAGCCTCCAGGGAGGAGAAGAAAAACTGTTTTTT.

The chain joins TRBV7-2 to TRBJ2-7; D is perhaps TRBD2 (5 bases). V lost 5 bases and J 1 base, leaving 9 bases between the germline ends. Germline-derived CDR1 and CDR2 are SGHTA and FQGNSA. This CDR3 spans 13 amino acids. CDR3 coding DNA: TGTGCCAGCAGCCCACAGCGGTCCTACGAGCAGTACTTC. It specifies CASSPQRSYEQYF.

The chain uses TRBV6-5 and TRBJ1-2; tentative D call: TRBD1 (6 bases). Deletions cut 4 bases from V and 8 bases from J, with 17 bases between. The germline V gene has CDR1 MNHEY and CDR2 SVGAGI. The CDR3 length is 14 residues. The CDR3 region is CASSSGPGVGGYTF. The CDR3 DNA reads as TGTGCCAGCAGTTCCGGGCCAGGGGTGGGAGGCTACACCTTC.